Here is one TCR beta chain with its context. The antigen is not known. Method: immunoSEQ multiplex PCR; TCRdb's copy keeps in-frame clones and lacks some. The sample consists of some 130,000 clones, 90% to 95% of them appearing once. The data stem from a study of T cell responses to AZD1222 COVID-19 vaccine. Study findings and constraints: Mostly white British, mostly female donors; authors suggested clonal diversity may be underestimated.

Per germline, CDR1 SGHVS and CDR2 FQNEAQ. V dropped 4 bases and J dropped 7 bases, with 10 bases sitting between them. This CDR3 region has 12 residues. The sample in question was peripheral blood, obtained 28 days after the second AZD1222 dose. The source of this sequence is an adult who received the AZD1222 COVID-19 vaccine. The V call is TRBV7-8, the J call TRBJ1-1; D is unclear. The CDR3 here is CASSSKWGEAFF. The CDR3 region has the DNA TGTGCCAGCAGCTCAAAATGGGGTGAAGCTTTCTTT.